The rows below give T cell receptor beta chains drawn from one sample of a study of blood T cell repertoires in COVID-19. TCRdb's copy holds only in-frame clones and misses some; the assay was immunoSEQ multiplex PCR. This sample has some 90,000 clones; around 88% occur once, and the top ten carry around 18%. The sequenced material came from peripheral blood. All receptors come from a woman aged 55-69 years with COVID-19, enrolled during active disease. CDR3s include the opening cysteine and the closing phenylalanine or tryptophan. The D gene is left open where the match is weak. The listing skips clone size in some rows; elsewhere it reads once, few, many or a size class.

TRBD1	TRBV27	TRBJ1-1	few	CASLPDRVNTEAFF	TGTGCCAGCCTACCGGACAGGGTAAACACTGAAGCTTTCTTT
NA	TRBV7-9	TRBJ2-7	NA	CASSLVQGSSYEQYF	TGTGCCAGCAGCTTAGTACAGGGCAGCTCCTACGAGCAGTACTTC
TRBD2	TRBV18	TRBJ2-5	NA	CASSPGTSHRGTQYF	TGTGCCAGCTCACCCGGGACTAGTCATCGCGGGACCCAGTACTTC
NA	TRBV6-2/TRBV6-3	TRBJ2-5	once	CASSPYQETQYF	TGTGCCAGCAGTCCGTACCAAGAGACCCAGTACTTC
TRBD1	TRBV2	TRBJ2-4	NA	CASGGQGAVKNIQYF	TGTGCCAGCGGGGGACAGGGAGCAGTCAAAAACATTCAGTACTTC
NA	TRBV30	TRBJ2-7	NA	CAWSSNPFPLYEQYF	TGTGCCTGGAGTTCCAACCCGTTCCCACTTTACGAGCAGTACTTC
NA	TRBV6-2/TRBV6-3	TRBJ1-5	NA	CASSYVGLYQPQHF	TGTGCCAGCAGTTACGTGGGCCTCTATCAGCCCCAGCATTTT
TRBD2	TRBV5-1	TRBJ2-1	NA	CASSPGLAGGWQFF	TGCGCCAGCAGCCCAGGGCTAGCGGGGGGTTGGCAGTTCTTC
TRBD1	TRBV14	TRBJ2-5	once	CASSRGDREEVETQYF	TGTGCCAGCAGCCGCGGGGACAGGGAGGAGGTCGAGACCCAGTACTTC
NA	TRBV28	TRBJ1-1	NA	CASSFALPAGGGGDAFF	TGTGCCAGCAGTTTCGCGCTCCCGGCGGGGGGAGGCGGCGACGCTTTCTTT
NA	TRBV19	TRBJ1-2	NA	CASSSGLWAGGYTF	TGTGCCAGTAGTTCCGGTCTATGGGCTGGTGGCTACACCTTC
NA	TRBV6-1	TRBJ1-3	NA	CASSEVTGTAGYTIYF	TGTGCCAGCAGTGAGGTTACCGGTACCGCGGGATACACCATATATTTT
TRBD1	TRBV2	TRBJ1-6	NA	CASRDGQGSSYNSPLHF	TGTGCCAGCAGAGATGGACAGGGAAGCTCCTATAATTCACCCCTCCACTTT
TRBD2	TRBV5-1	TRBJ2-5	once	CASSSGLAQETQYF	TGCGCCAGCAGCTCGGGACTAGCCCAAGAGACCCAGTACTTC
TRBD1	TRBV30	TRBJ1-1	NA	CAWSLQGAGWTEAFF	TGTGCCTGGAGTTTACAGGGGGCGGGTTGGACTGAAGCTTTCTTT
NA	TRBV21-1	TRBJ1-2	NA	CASSVRDRWYGYTF	TGTGCCAGCAGCGTACGGGACAGATGGTATGGCTACACCTTC
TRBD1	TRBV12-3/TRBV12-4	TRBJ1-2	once	CASRRTGDYGYTF	TGTGCCAGCAGACGGACAGGGGACTATGGCTACACCTTC
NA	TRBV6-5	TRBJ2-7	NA	CASSVGQSYEQYF	TGTGCCAGCTCAGTCGGACAATCTTACGAGCAGTACTTC